This record covers a single T cell receptor (beta chain). Its antigen remains unidentified. This sample stems from a study of cytomegalovirus exposure and HLA in healthy donors. Some clones are missing from TCRdb's copy, which holds only in-frame ones; the method was immunoSEQ multiplex PCR. Counted here are some 140,000 clones, almost 85% occurring once; the ten biggest clones make up approximately 1.5%. The donors were in the roughly 120-subject validation cohort; that cohort was separate from the approximately 670-subject first cohort. Germline CDR1 and CDR2: LNHDA and SQIVND (reference sequence). This CDR3 is 15 amino acids long. The ends lost 4 bases at V and 5 bases at J; junction bases unmatched: 4. Overall study results and limits: Both high specificity and high sensitivity reportedly marked the classifier's diagnosis of cytomegalovirus status. The study designated 150 to 200 TCR beta chains cytomegalovirus-associated. A few CMV-associated chains were confirmed in vitro to be specific for CMV antigens.

The sample comprised PBMCs. The V gene is TRBV19, the J gene TRBJ2-1; 11 positions agree with TRBD2. The sequence was obtained from a woman aged 25 to 45 in good health and CMV-seronegative. The CDR3 is CASSNSGGANNEQFF. CDR3 DNA: TGTGCCAGTAGTAATAGCGGGGGGGCCAACAATGAGCAGTTCTTC.